This TCR beta chain was sequenced for a study of CD8+CD57+ T cells in acquired aplastic anemia. About the study: An average of about 3.4 ug of DNA was obtained from sorted CD4+ and CD8+ cells.

Study observations and caveats: Between patients and controls, approximately 29 CD8+ CDR3 sequences were found in common.

As regards this clonotype: The antigen is not known.

Genomic DNA constituted the template upon which TCR beta VDJ and CDR3 profiling was performed. Via MiXCR, TCRdb re-called the reads, giving one row per CDR3 protein. Of roughly 200,000 distinct CDR3 sequences in the sample, 63% were seen once. In patients chosen for sequencing, flow cytometry had shown CD8+CD57+ cell expansion. This TCR derives from a human donor with aplastic anemia. Specimen: sorted CD4+, CD8+, or CD8+CD57+ T cells (not recorded which) from PBMCs.

CDR3 bases: TGTGCCAGCAGCTTAGCCTCAGCGGGGGGTAATGGCTACGAGCAGTACTTC. It specifies CASSLASAGGNGYEQYF. The chain is built from TRBV7-9 and TRBJ2-7; TRBD2 aligns across 9 bases. The CDR3 totals 17 residues. Germline V lookup: CDR1 SEHNR, CDR2 FQNEAQ (reference sequence). V lost 0 bases, J lost 3 bases, and 9 bases stayed unmatched.